This TCR beta chain originates from a study of prognosis after radiotherapy for stage I lung cancer. Study context: Patients received stereotactic body radiotherapy alone, with no concurrent therapy.

Multiplex PCR, run in two rounds, amplified TCR beta CDR3 from genomic DNA. Primers specific to each TRBV and TRBJ gene drove first-round PCR. Universal primers were used for second-round PCR. TCRdb itself ran the multiplex PCR reads through MiXCR, one entry per CDR3 protein. Of around 14,000 distinct CDR3 sequences listed, 31% were seen once; the top ten hold around 30%. The CDR3 totals 13 residues. The V and J ends lost 11 bases and 7 bases respectively, with 17 bases between them. Germline assignment: CDR1 MNHNS and CDR2 SASEGT. This clonotype has ten or more counts. The specimen was PBMCs, collected before or after stereotactic body radiation therapy (not recorded which). V gene TRBV6-1 combines with J gene TRBJ1-4; D perhaps matches TRBD1 (5 bases). This TCR was sampled from a donor aged 50 or older with non-small cell lung cancer. CDR3 sequence: CAAARELREKLFF. CDR3 DNA sequence: TGTGCCGCCGCCAGGGAACTCCGTGAAAAACTGTTTTTT.